The text below deals with one T cell receptor (beta chain). Looked up from germline, CDR1 is MDHEN and CDR2 is SYDVKM. This CDR3 has 14 amino acids. The V gene end was trimmed by 5 bases and the J gene end by 0 bases; junction bases not matched to a gene: 4. The data originate from a study of T cell changes during pregnancy in multiple sclerosis. Sequencing used immunoSEQ multiplex PCR; TCRdb keeps in-frame clones, though not all of them. The sample carries more than 95,000 clones, approximately 93% recorded once. The TCR comes from a female donor with multiple sclerosis, enrolled in a pregnancy study. The starting material was peripheral blood, obtained after pregnancy. The V and J genes are TRBV28 and TRBJ2-7; 7 bases fit TRBD2. The CDR3 loop is CASSLAALSYEQYF. CDR3 coding DNA: TGTGCCAGCAGTCTAGCGGCACTCTCCTACGAGCAGTACTTC.